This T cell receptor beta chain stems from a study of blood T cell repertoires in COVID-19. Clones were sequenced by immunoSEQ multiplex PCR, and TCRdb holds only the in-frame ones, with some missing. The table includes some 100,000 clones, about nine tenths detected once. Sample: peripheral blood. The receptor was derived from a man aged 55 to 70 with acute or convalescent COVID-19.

As DNA, the CDR3 is TGTGCCACCAGCAGCCCTGGGACTAGCGACGAGCAGTACTTC. Its translation: CATSSPGTSDEQYF. The chain recombines TRBV15 with TRBJ2-7; 10 nucleotides match TRBD2. Germline V gives CDR1 LNHNV, CDR2 YYDKDF (reference sequence). The junction had 4 bases not matched to a gene; V was cut back by 3 bases and J by 5 bases. CDR3 size: 14 residues.